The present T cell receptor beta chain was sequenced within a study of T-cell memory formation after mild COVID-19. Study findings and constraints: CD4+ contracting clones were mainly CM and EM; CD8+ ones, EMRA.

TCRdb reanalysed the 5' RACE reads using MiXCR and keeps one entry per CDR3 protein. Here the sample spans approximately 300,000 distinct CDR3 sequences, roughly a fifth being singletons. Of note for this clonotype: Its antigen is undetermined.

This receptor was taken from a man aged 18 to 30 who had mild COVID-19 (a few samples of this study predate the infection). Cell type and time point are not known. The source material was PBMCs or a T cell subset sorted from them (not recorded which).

CDR3 in amino acids: CASSQGRGNYEQYF. For the CDR3, the DNA is TGCGCCAGCAGCCAAGGGAGAGGTAACTACGAGCAGTACTTC. V gene TRBV4-3 combines with J gene TRBJ2-7, with unresolved D. The CDR3 spans 14 residues. In germline, CDR1 is LGHNA, CDR2 YSLEER. The germline V and J ends were trimmed by 1 base and 3 bases, with 10 bases remaining between them.